The 8 T cell receptor beta chains below were found in one sample sequenced in a study of blood T cell repertoires in COVID-19. Sequenced by immunoSEQ multiplex PCR; TCRdb stores in-frame clones only, minus some. The sample consists of 150,000 to 200,000 clones, 88% of them appearing once. The sequenced material came from peripheral blood. Source of these receptors: a human donor in a cohort sampled during active COVID-19.

V usage is TRBV19 and J usage is TRBJ2-7; 11 positions match TRBD1. Germline CDR1 reads LNHDA; CDR2 reads SQIVND (reference sequence). V lost 3 bases and J lost 6; bases outside the gene matches: 7. The length of the CDR3 is 15 residues. The CDR3 bases are TGTGCCAGTAGTATCTCTCCCGGGACAGGGGGCGAGCAGTACTTC. It yields the protein CASSISPGTGGEQYF.

The chain joins TRBV9 to TRBJ1-6; D is undetermined. Between the trimmed V and J ends, which lost 0 bases and 9 bases, there was a span of 13 bases. This CDR3 has 15 residues. Looked up from germline, CDR1 is SGDLS and CDR2 is YYNGEE. In DNA, the CDR3 is TGTGCCAGCAGCGTAGCTACAGAGCCTTTTTCACCCCTCCACTTT. It codes for CASSVATEPFSPLHF.

The chain couples TRBV2 to TRBJ1-2; 7 nucleotides line up with TRBD1. V shed 2 bases and J 8 bases; nucleotides not matched to a gene: 11. Germline values: CDR1 SNHLY, CDR2 FYNNEI. The CDR3 sequence is 15 residues long. The CDR3 bases are TGTGCCAGCAGTGAAACTATTACAGGGGCGAAAGGCTACACCTTC. Translating it yields CASSETITGAKGYTF.

The J gene is TRBJ2-2, the V gene TRBV11-2; D perhaps matches TRBD1 (6 bases). Germline assignment: CDR1 SGHAT and CDR2 FQNNGV. V was clipped by 5 bases and J by 6 bases, with 10 bases between them. The length of the CDR3 is 13 residues. The CDR3 DNA sequence: TGTGCCAGCAGCCCAACAGGGTCCGGGGAGCTGTTTTTT. Amino acids: CASSPTGSGELFF.

This clone was observed a single time. The V call is TRBV3-1 (or the pseudogene TRBV3-2), the J call TRBJ1-6, with D possibly TRBD1 on 5 matching bases. Trimming removed 4 bases from V and 3 bases from J, with 13 bases in between. This CDR3 region has 16 residues. The germline CDR1 and CDR2 sequences are LGHDT and YNNKEL (reference sequence). In DNA form, the CDR3 reads TGTGCCAGCAGCCTGGGGGGGGGTGGCTATAATTCACCCCTCCACTTT. This encodes CASSLGGGGYNSPLHF.

V gene TRBV7-9 combines with J gene TRBJ2-5; 10 bases are a match to TRBD2. With 5 bases clipped from V and 4 bases from J, the junction kept 7 bases outside the gene matches. The CDR3 sequence is 15 residues long. CDR1 SEHNR and CDR2 FQNEAQ come from the germline V gene (reference sequence). Here the CDR3 reads CASSRRLAGGETQYF. CDR3 coding DNA: TGTGCCAGCAGCCGACGCTTAGCGGGAGGAGAGACCCAGTACTTC.

The chain carries TRBV11-1 and TRBJ2-1; TRBD2 aligns across 8 bases. This CDR3 spans 12 amino acids. Germline trimming cut 6 bases from V and 14 bases from J; bases unmatched to any gene: 9. Per the germline V gene, CDR1 is SGHAT and CDR2 is FQDESV (reference sequence). The CDR3 spells CASSRSGTREFF. CDR3 sequence (DNA): TGTGCCAGCAGTCGTTCCGGGACTAGGGAGTTCTTC.

The chain employs TRBV9 and TRBJ2-5; 10 nucleotides line up with TRBD1. The CDR3 is 17 residues long. CDR1 SGDLS and CDR2 YYNGEE come from the germline V gene. The V segment lost 4 bases and the J segment 4 bases; nucleotides outside the gene matches: 13. The CDR3 is CASSPSTGGAFRETQYF. The CDR3 bases are TGTGCCAGCAGCCCCTCGACAGGGGGCGCCTTCCGAGAGACCCAGTACTTC.